This T cell receptor (beta chain) was retrieved from a study of T-cell reconstitution after alpha-beta-depleted transplantation in children. Molecular barcoding with unique molecular identifiers was used for the TCRbeta library. MiXCR was run by TCRdb on the PCR reads, yielding one entry per CDR3 protein. The data show just over 350,000 distinct CDR3 sequences, with about 14% seen just once and approximately 4.3% held by the top ten. The V and J ends lost 4 bases and 7 bases, in that order; junction bases with no gene match: 16. The CDR3 spans 16 residues. The clonotype originates from a human donor who donated a stem cell graft to a child with Fanconi anemia. Material: PBMCs, obtained from the stem cell graft. This chain links TRBV12-3 or TRBV12-4 with TRBJ2-7; 7 bases align to TRBD1. This CDR3 reads CASSSKNRDRTREQYF. The CDR3 DNA sequence: TGTGCCAGCAGTTCTAAAAACCGGGACAGAACGAGGGAGCAGTACTTC.